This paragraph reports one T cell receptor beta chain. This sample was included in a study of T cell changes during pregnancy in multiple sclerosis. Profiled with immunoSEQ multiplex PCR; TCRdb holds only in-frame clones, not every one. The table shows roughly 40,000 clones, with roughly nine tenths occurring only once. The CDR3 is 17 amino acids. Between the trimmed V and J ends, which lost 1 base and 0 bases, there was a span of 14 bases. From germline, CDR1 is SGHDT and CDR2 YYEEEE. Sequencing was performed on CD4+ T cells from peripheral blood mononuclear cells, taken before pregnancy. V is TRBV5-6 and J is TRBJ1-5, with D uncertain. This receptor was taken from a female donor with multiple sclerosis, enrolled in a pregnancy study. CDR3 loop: CASSLISGIDSNQPQHF. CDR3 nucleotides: TGTGCCAGCAGCTTGATTTCAGGTATCGATAGCAATCAGCCCCAGCATTTT.